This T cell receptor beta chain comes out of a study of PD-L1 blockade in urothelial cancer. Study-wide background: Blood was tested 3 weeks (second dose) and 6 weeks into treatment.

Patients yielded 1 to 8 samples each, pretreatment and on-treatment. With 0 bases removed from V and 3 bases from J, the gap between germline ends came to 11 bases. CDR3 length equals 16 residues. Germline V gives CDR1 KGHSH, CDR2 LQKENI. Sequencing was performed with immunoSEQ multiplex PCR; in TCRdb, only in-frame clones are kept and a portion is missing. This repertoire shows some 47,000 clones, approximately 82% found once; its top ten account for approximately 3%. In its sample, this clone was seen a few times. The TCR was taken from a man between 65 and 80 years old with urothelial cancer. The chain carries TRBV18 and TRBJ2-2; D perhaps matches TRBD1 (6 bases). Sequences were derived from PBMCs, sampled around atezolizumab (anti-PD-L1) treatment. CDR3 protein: CASSPPTGIDTGELFF. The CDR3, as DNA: TGTGCCAGCTCACCACCTACAGGGATAGACACCGGGGAGCTGTTTTTT.